The 18 T cell receptor beta chains in this list originate from one sample, sequenced in a study of T cell responses to AZD1222 COVID-19 vaccine. TCRdb's copy holds only in-frame clones and misses some; the assay was immunoSEQ multiplex PCR. The data contain approximately 170,000 clones, 88% of them seen just once; the ten biggest clones take up around 10%. The sample here was peripheral blood, taken 28 days after the second AZD1222 dose. These receptors were taken from an adult who received the AZD1222 COVID-19 vaccine.

This chain joins TRBV18 and TRBJ1-5, with 9 bases fitting TRBD1. The V gene's germline CDR1 is KGHSH and CDR2 LQKENI. CDR3 length equals 16 residues. The J segment lost 1 base and the V segment lost 6 bases, leaving 7 bases of the junction unmatched. CDR3 loop: CASSSQGAGSNQPQHF. The DNA for the CDR3 is TGTGCCAGCTCGTCACAGGGGGCGGGAAGCAATCAGCCCCAGCATTTT.

The chain carries TRBV9 and TRBJ1-5; D unresolved. Looked up from germline, CDR1 is SGDLS and CDR2 is YYNGEE. This CDR3 has 14 amino acids. Trimming removed 2 bases at V and 6 bases at J, with 12 bases between. CDR3 sequence (DNA): TGTGCCAGCAGCGTTTTCCCCTCATTTCAGCCCCAGCATTTT. This gives the protein CASSVFPSFQPQHF.

V usage is TRBV2 and J usage is TRBJ2-7; perhaps TRBD2 as D (5 bases). Trimming stripped 3 bases from V and 6 bases from J, with 12 bases between. The germline gives CDR1 SNHLY, CDR2 FYNNEI. The CDR3 totals 13 residues. CDR3 loop: CASSDASRGEQYF. CDR3 sequence (DNA): TGTGCCAGCAGTGATGCCAGCCGGGGCGAGCAGTACTTC.

In this sample, this clone turned up a few times. The genes are TRBV30 and TRBJ1-2; no clear D. The V gene's germline CDR1 is GTSNPN and CDR2 SVGIG (reference sequence). The CDR3 has 15 residues. V was clipped by 3 bases and J by 0 bases, with 14 bases between them. CDR3 DNA: TGTGCCTGGAGGATCCAGGCTCGAGCTAACTATGGCTACACCTTC. It codes for CAWRIQARANYGYTF.

The chain links TRBV7-9 to TRBJ1-6; 7 bases are shared with TRBD1. Germline-derived CDR1 and CDR2 are SEHNR and FQNEAQ (reference sequence). Losses at the gene ends were 7 bases for V and 10 bases for J; bases not matched to a gene: 10. This CDR3 is 14 amino acids long. For the CDR3, the DNA is TGTGCCAGCACCGTAGCCCAGGGGGGGTCACCCCTCCACTTT. Its protein is CASTVAQGGSPLHF.

CDR3 in DNA: TGTGCCAGCAGGCTGCTGGATGAGCAGTTCTTC. It codes for CASRLLDEQFF. The J gene is TRBJ2-1, the V gene TRBV25-1; D unclear. Germline V gene lookup returns CDR1 MGHDK and CDR2 SYGVNS. The CDR3 loop spans 11 amino acids. The germline V and J ends were trimmed by 6 bases and 8 bases, with 8 bases remaining between them.

The J gene is TRBJ2-1, the V gene TRBV12-5; D is tentatively TRBD1 or TRBD2 (6 bases each). The ends were cut back, 6 bases at V and 10 bases at J, with 34 bases in the middle. This CDR3 is built from 19 residues. Germline values: CDR1 LGHNT, CDR2 FRNRAP. The CDR3 DNA reads TGTGCTAGTGGAAACAGGGAGATCGGGAGATGGGGCGATCATTGGGAGCAGTTCTTC. Its translation is CASGNREIGRWGDHWEQFF. Together with reference TRBV12-5 and TRBJ2-1, the CDR3 gives the full variable domain: DARVTQTPRHKVTEMGQEVTMRCQPILGHNTVFWYRQTMMQGLELLAYFRNRAPLDDSGMPKDRFSAEMPDATLATLKIQPSEPRDSAVYFCASGNREIGRWGDHWEQFFGPGTRLTVL.

The gene calls are TRBV5-1 and TRBJ1-2, with D maybe TRBD1 (5 bases). V lost 1 base to trimming and J lost 7 bases, with 14 bases between them. The V gene's germline CDR1 is SGHRS and CDR2 YFSETQ. The CDR3 sequence is 14 residues long. The CDR3 sequence is CASSLQQGMSGYTF. CDR3 DNA: TGCGCCAGCAGCTTGCAGCAGGGAATGAGTGGCTACACCTTC.

V is TRBV27 and J is TRBJ1-4; D possibly corresponds to TRBD1 (5 bases). Germline assignment: CDR1 MNHEY and CDR2 SMNVEV (reference sequence). Trimming cost V 6 bases and J 5 bases, with 19 bases left between them. The CDR3 extends over 16 amino acids. CDR3 DNA sequence: TGTGCCAGCAGGTCCTTTTCGGCAGGGCAAAATGAAAAACTGTTTTTT. This gives the protein CASRSFSAGQNEKLFF.

The V and J genes are TRBV6-6 and TRBJ2-3; 10 bases agree with TRBD1. Germline trimming cut 6 bases from V and 0 bases from J; bases unmatched to any gene: 18. The CDR3 runs to 20 residues. The germline gives CDR1 MNHNY, CDR2 SVGAGI (reference sequence). CDR3 nucleotide sequence: TGTGCCAGCAGCGTAATCGGGACAGGGGTCGCTAATCCTAGCACAGATACGCAGTATTTT. It translates to CASSVIGTGVANPSTDTQYF.

The chain recombines TRBV7-9 with TRBJ2-2; no definite D call. Germline V gene lookup returns CDR1 SEHNR and CDR2 FQNEAQ (reference sequence). The CDR3 extends over 13 amino acids. V lost 3 bases and J lost 6, with 8 bases in between. CDR3 in amino acids: CASSFGSAGELFF. CDR3 nucleotides: TGTGCCAGCAGCTTCGGATCGGCCGGGGAGCTGTTTTTT. Variable domain in full (rest from reference TRBV7-9 and TRBJ2-2): DTGVSQNPRHKITKRGQNVTFRCDPISEHNRLYWYRQTLGQGPEFLTYFQNEAQLEKSRLLSDRFSAERPKGSFSTLEIQRTEQGDSAMYLCASSFGSAGELFFGEGSRLTVL.

J is TRBJ2-2 and V is TRBV6-2 or TRBV6-3; 7 nucleotides line up with TRBD1. The CDR3 length is 14 residues. The V segment lost 5 bases and the J segment 6 bases; nucleotides outside the gene matches: 6. Germline CDR1 is MNHEY and CDR2 is SVGEGT. The CDR3 region has the DNA TGTGCCAGCAGTCGGGGACAGCCGGCCGGGGAGCTGTTTTTT. This sequence encodes CASSRGQPAGELFF.

This chain connects TRBV11-2 to TRBJ2-7; D is undetermined. This CDR3 has 15 residues. V was pared by 2 bases and J by 4 bases, with 15 bases between. Germline V lookup: CDR1 SGHAT, CDR2 FQNNGV. CDR3 sequence reads: CASSLSPSIMYEQYF. Here the CDR3 DNA reads TGTGCCAGCAGCTTATCCCCGTCGATCATGTACGAGCAGTACTTC.

The chain uses TRBV6-1 and TRBJ2-5, with TRBD1 identical over 8 bases. V gave up 1 base and J gave up 5 bases; unmatched junction bases: 3. Germline V gives CDR1 MNHNS, CDR2 SASEGT. The CDR3 loop spans 14 amino acids. CDR3 protein: CASSEGTGYETQYF. The CDR3 DNA sequence: TGTGCCAGCAGTGAAGGGACAGGGTACGAGACCCAGTACTTC.

V and J are TRBV19 and TRBJ2-7; 7 positions match TRBD1. CDR3 length: 15 amino acids. Trimming at V came to 3 bases and at J to 1 base, leaving 6 bases not matched to a gene. Germline V gene lookup returns CDR1 LNHDA and CDR2 SQIVND (reference sequence). The CDR3 bases are TGTGCCAGTAGTATTGGGGGACAGTCTTCCTACGAGCAGTACTTC. This translates into CASSIGGQSSYEQYF.

This sequence joins TRBV3-1 (or the pseudogene TRBV3-2) and TRBJ1-5, with no clear D. This CDR3 contains 13 residues. Trimming shortened V by 3 bases and J by 4 bases, and 7 bases separated the two germline ends. The germline gives CDR1 LGHDT, CDR2 YNNKEL (reference sequence). CDR3 residues: CASSQLLNQPQHF. CDR3 in DNA: TGTGCCAGCAGCCAGTTACTGAATCAGCCCCAGCATTTT.

V usage is TRBV5-1 and J usage is TRBJ2-1; D is unclear. The CDR3 spans 15 residues. Per germline, CDR1 SGHRS and CDR2 YFSETQ. V was shortened by 0 bases and J by 2 bases, with 9 bases between the two germline ends. CDR3 DNA: TGCGCCAGCAGCTTGGAGTTAGGTGCCTACAATGAGCAGTTCTTC. It specifies CASSLELGAYNEQFF.

The gene calls are TRBV6-5 and TRBJ1-3, with a tentative D call TRBD1 (5 bases). CDR1 and CDR2 from the germline V gene are MNHEY and SVGAGI. The CDR3 is made up of 15 amino acids. V lost 4 bases, J lost 0 bases, and 10 bases lay in between. The CDR3 nucleotides are TGTGCCAGCAGTTCGGACACTCCCTCTGGAAACACCATATATTTT. Translated, it gives CASSSDTPSGNTIYF.